One and the same sample provided the 25 T cell receptor beta chains below, sequenced in a study of blood T cell repertoires in COVID-19. Profiled with immunoSEQ multiplex PCR; TCRdb holds only in-frame clones, not every one. The sample has about 320,000 clones, about 91% seen once. Input material: peripheral blood. The receptor set was obtained from a young woman with COVID-19, enrolled during active disease.

The gene calls are TRBV5-1 and TRBJ1-2; no clear D. This CDR3 spans 13 amino acids. From germline, CDR1 is SGHRS and CDR2 YFSETQ. Trimming cost V 1 base and J 0 bases, with 4 bases left between them. CDR3 sequence reads: CASSLSPNYGYTF. The CDR3 region has the DNA TGCGCCAGCAGCTTGAGCCCTAACTATGGCTACACCTTC.

The chain is built from TRBV14 and TRBJ2-1; 8 bases agree with TRBD1. V dropped 6 bases and J dropped 8; count of bases not matched to a gene: 12. CDR1 and CDR2 from the germline V gene are SGHDN and FVKESK. CDR3 length: 15 residues. CDR3 sequence: CASSHSDRGRDEQFF. The CDR3 DNA sequence: TGTGCCAGCAGTCATTCCGACAGGGGCAGGGATGAGCAGTTCTTC.

V and J are TRBV7-2 and TRBJ1-2; no definite D call. Germline V gene sequence: CDR1 SGHTA, CDR2 FQGNSA. V lost 5 bases and J lost 0, with 7 bases in between. This CDR3 region has 13 residues. The CDR3 is CASSPTPNYGYTF. The CDR3 bases are TGTGCCAGCAGCCCAACACCTAACTATGGCTACACCTTC.

At least ten counts were recorded for this clone. The chain has TRBV19 and TRBJ1-1, with 7 bases matching TRBD1. The trim removed 6 bases at V and 5 bases at J, leaving 3 bases unmatched. Germline V CDR1 and CDR2: LNHDA, SQIVND (reference sequence). There are 12 residues in the CDR3. CDR3 amino acids: CASSDRDTEAFF. In nucleotides, the CDR3 is TGTGCCAGTAGCGACAGGGATACTGAAGCTTTCTTT. The variable domain in full, completed from reference TRBV19 and TRBJ1-1, reads DGGITQSPKYLFRKEGQNVTLSCEQNLNHDAMYWYRQDPGQGLRLIYYSQIVNDFQKGDIAEGYSVSREKKESFPLTVTSAQKNPTAFYLCASSDRDTEAFFGQGTRLTVV.

The rearrangement joins TRBV2 to TRBJ2-2, with unresolved D. Germline lookup yields CDR1 SNHLY and CDR2 FYNNEI. V lost 6 bases, J lost 8 bases, and 10 bases lay in between. CDR3 length: 12 residues. The chain's CDR3 is CASRVASGELFF. The CDR3 nucleotides are TGTGCCAGCAGGGTCGCGTCGGGGGAGCTGTTTTTT.

The gene calls are TRBV7-2 and TRBJ2-5; D may be TRBD2 (5 bases). The germline gives CDR1 SGHTA, CDR2 FQGNSA. V dropped 1 base and J dropped 3 bases, with 6 bases sitting between them. The CDR3 runs 13 residues. CDR3 nucleotide sequence: TGTGCCAGCAGCTTAGACGGGAAAGAGACCCAGTACTTC. Protein sequence: CASSLDGKETQYF. The variable domain in full, completed from reference TRBV7-2 and TRBJ2-5, reads GAGVSQSPSNKVTEKGKDVELRCDPISGHTALYWYRQSLGQGLEFLIYFQGNSAPDKSGLPSDRFSAERTGGSVSTLTIQRTQQEDSAVYLCASSLDGKETQYFGPGTRLLVL.

The gene calls are TRBV29-1 and TRBJ1-2; 11 bases agree with TRBD1. J was trimmed by 6 bases and V by 4 bases; bases with no gene match: 4. The CDR3 is 13 amino acids. CDR1 SQVTM and CDR2 ANQGSEA come from the germline V gene. The CDR3 coding sequence is TGCAGCGTTGGGACAGGGGGCCGGGATGGCTACACCTTC. Protein sequence: CSVGTGGRDGYTF.

The chain combines TRBV12-3 or TRBV12-4 with TRBJ1-1; TRBD1 might be the D (5 bases). The V end lost 3 bases, the J end lost 4 bases, and 9 bases lay between the germline ends. The CDR3 loop spans 13 amino acids. The CDR3 spells CASSFRRGTEAFF. In DNA, the CDR3 is TGTGCCAGCAGTTTCCGAAGGGGCACTGAAGCTTTCTTT.

This chain joins TRBV11-2 and TRBJ2-7; TRBD2 matches at 8 bases. The germline CDR1 and CDR2 sequences are SGHAT and FQNNGV. With 1 base clipped from V and 6 bases from J, the junction kept 5 bases outside the gene matches. The CDR3 is 14 residues long. The CDR3 coding sequence is TGTGCCAGCAGCTTAGTAGGGACTAGGAGCGAGCAGTACTTC. Amino acids: CASSLVGTRSEQYF.

This chain joins TRBV28 and TRBJ2-2; D is perhaps TRBD1 (6 bases). The CDR3 contains 15 residues. V dropped 7 bases and J dropped 2 bases, with 14 bases sitting between them. Germline V lookup: CDR1 MDHEN, CDR2 SYDVKM. As DNA, the CDR3 is TGTGCCAGCAACCCCGGGACACCTAACACCGGGGAGCTGTTTTTT. Encoded protein: CASNPGTPNTGELFF.

This chain's CDR3 is CASSEARGYTF. The CDR3 DNA reads as TGTGCCAGCAGTGAAGCGAGGGGCTACACCTTC. The V gene is TRBV2, the J gene TRBJ1-2; D is unresolved. This CDR3 comprises 11 residues. The germline V and J ends were trimmed by 0 bases and 8 bases, with 4 bases remaining between them. The germline gives CDR1 SNHLY, CDR2 FYNNEI.

V is TRBV28 and J is TRBJ1-1; maybe TRBD1 (6 bases). The CDR3 extends over 15 amino acids. The germline V gene has CDR1 MDHEN and CDR2 SYDVKM. Trimming took 5 bases from V and 1 from J, leaving 14 bases between them. CDR3 sequence: CASSRSGTPNTEAFF. CDR3 nucleotide sequence: TGTGCCAGCAGTCGTTCCGGGACACCGAACACTGAAGCTTTCTTT.

V is TRBV29-1 and J is TRBJ1-4; D is possibly TRBD1 (5 bases). Germline V CDR1 and CDR2: SQVTM, ANQGSEA. V gave up 5 bases and J gave up 7 bases, with 14 bases separating them. The CDR3 spans 13 residues. The CDR3 DNA reads TGCAGCGTTAAACACCAGGGTGTTGAAAAACTGTTTTTT. Translation: CSVKHQGVEKLFF.

This clone was counted once. The chain couples TRBV5-1 to TRBJ1-1; 7 nucleotides agree with TRBD1. V lost 5 bases, J lost 4 bases, and 8 bases stayed unmatched. CDR1 SGHRS and CDR2 YFSETQ come from the germline V gene. CDR3 length: 14 amino acids. The CDR3 loop reads CASRAGTALTEAFF. CDR3 nucleotide sequence: TGCGCCAGCAGGGCCGGGACAGCTCTCACTGAAGCTTTCTTT.

This chain joins TRBV3-1 (or the pseudogene TRBV3-2) and TRBJ1-1; no definite D call. Per the germline V gene, CDR1 is LGHDT and CDR2 is YNNKEL (reference sequence). CDR3 length: 14 amino acids. V lost 4 bases, J lost 5 bases, and 14 bases lay in between. The CDR3: CASSPQEGRTEAFF. The CDR3 DNA sequence: TGTGCCAGCAGCCCCCAGGAGGGCAGAACTGAAGCTTTCTTT.

This chain uses TRBV2 with TRBJ2-5; 7 bases are a match to TRBD2. V lost 6 bases and J lost 2; bases outside the gene matches: 0. CDR1 is SNHLY, CDR2 FYNNEI, per germline. The CDR3 length is 12 residues. As DNA, the CDR3 is TGTGCCAGCAGGCGGGGGCAAGAGACCCAGTACTTC. It codes for CASRRGQETQYF. The full variable domain, rest sourced from reference TRBV2 and TRBJ2-5, is EPEVTQTPSHQVTQMGQEVILRCVPISNHLYFYWYRQILGQKVEFLVSFYNNEISEKSEIFDDQFSVERPDGSNFTLKIRSTKLEDSAMYFCASRRGQETQYFGPGTRLLVL.

The chain uses TRBV28 and TRBJ1-4; weak D call: TRBD1 (6 bases). The ends were cut back, 3 bases at V and 6 bases at J, with 11 bases in the middle. Germline-derived CDR1 and CDR2 are MDHEN and SYDVKM. The CDR3 extends over 14 amino acids. DNA for the CDR3: TGTGCCAGCAGTTTTTACAGGGTCGATGAAAAACTGTTTTTT. It encodes CASSFYRVDEKLFF.

This sequence joins TRBV4-1 and TRBJ2-4, with D maybe TRBD2 (5 bases). Germline V gene sequence: CDR1 MGHRA, CDR2 YSYEKL. The V end was cut by 0 bases, the J end by 0 bases, with 15 bases between. The CDR3 contains 18 residues. The CDR3 here is CASSQDPVLALAKNIQYF. CDR3 nucleotide sequence: TGCGCCAGCAGCCAAGATCCTGTGCTAGCTCTAGCCAAAAACATTCAGTACTTC.

This chain connects TRBV11-3 to TRBJ2-2, with TRBD2 identical over 10 bases. The junction had 7 bases not matched to a gene; V was cut back by 5 bases and J by 7 bases. Germline V CDR1 and CDR2: SGHNT, YENEEA. CDR3 length equals 15 residues. DNA of the CDR3: TGTGCCAGCAGCCTCCAGCGGGGGGGCGACGGGGAGCTGTTTTTT. Residues: CASSLQRGGDGELFF.

CDR3 in DNA: TGTGCCAGCAGTGGGAGTGAAGAGACCCAGTACTTC. This codes for CASSGSEETQYF. V is TRBV2 and J is TRBJ2-5; the D is unclear. Germline V lookup: CDR1 SNHLY, CDR2 FYNNEI. The ends were cut back, 4 bases at V and 3 bases at J, with 6 bases in the middle. The CDR3 extends over 12 amino acids.

The gene calls are TRBV11-2 and TRBJ1-1; 8 positions agree with TRBD1. This CDR3 is built from 15 residues. Germline V gene lookup returns CDR1 SGHAT and CDR2 FQNNGV. V trimming: 4 bases; J trimming: 7 bases; junction bases outside the gene matches: 11. Written as DNA, the CDR3 is TGTGCCAGCAGCTCCCCCGGGACAGGTGACTATGAAGCTTTCTTT. Translating gives CASSSPGTGDYEAFF. The variable domain in full, completed from reference TRBV11-2 and TRBJ1-1, reads EAGVAQSPRYKIIEKRQSVAFWCNPISGHATLYWYQQILGQGPKLLIQFQNNGVVDDSQLPKDRFSAERLKGVDSTLKIQPAKLEDSAVYLCASSSPGTGDYEAFFGQGTRLTVV.

V and J are TRBV15 and TRBJ1-4; D unresolved. V lost 1 base and J lost 7, with 7 bases in between. The CDR3 totals 13 residues. Germline CDR1 LNHNV, CDR2 YYDKDF (reference sequence). CDR3: CATSRGRFEKLFF. CDR3 nucleotides: TGTGCCACCAGCAGAGGGCGGTTTGAAAAACTGTTTTTT. Looking up the rest from reference TRBV15 and TRBJ1-4 gives the full variable domain: DAMVIQNPRYQVTQFGKPVTLSCSQTLNHNVMYWYQQKSSQAPKLLFHYYDKDFNNEADTPDNFQSRRPNTSFCFLDIRSPGLGDTAMYLCATSRGRFEKLFFGSGTQLSVL.

This chain uses TRBV7-2 with TRBJ2-1; 7 nucleotides match TRBD2. Germline assignment: CDR1 SGHTA and CDR2 FQGNSA. Unmatched junction bases numbered 11, after V lost 5 bases and J lost 7 bases. The CDR3 covers 15 residues. CDR3 in DNA: TGTGCCAGCAGCCCCCTGGCTAGCGGCTTTAATGAGCAGTTCTTC. It specifies CASSPLASGFNEQFF.

This clone was seen a single time. The chain uses TRBV18 and TRBJ1-3; possible D gene TRBD1, 5 bases. The V and J ends lost 6 bases and 4 bases respectively, with 10 bases between them. This CDR3 spans 13 amino acids. The germline CDR1 and CDR2 sequences are KGHSH and LQKENI. This CDR3 reads CASSGTDGNTIYF. The CDR3 DNA reads as TGTGCCAGCTCCGGGACTGACGGAAACACCATATATTTT.

This chain connects TRBV6-4 to TRBJ2-3, with 10 bases matching TRBD2. Germline-derived CDR1 and CDR2 are MRHNA and SNTAGT. The CDR3 consists of 18 residues. The V gene end was trimmed by 7 bases and the J gene end by 3 bases; junction bases not matched to a gene: 16. CDR3 loop: CASTLSGGDLNMTDTQYF. CDR3 in DNA: TGTGCCAGCACTTTGAGCGGGGGGGATTTGAATATGACAGATACGCAGTATTTT.